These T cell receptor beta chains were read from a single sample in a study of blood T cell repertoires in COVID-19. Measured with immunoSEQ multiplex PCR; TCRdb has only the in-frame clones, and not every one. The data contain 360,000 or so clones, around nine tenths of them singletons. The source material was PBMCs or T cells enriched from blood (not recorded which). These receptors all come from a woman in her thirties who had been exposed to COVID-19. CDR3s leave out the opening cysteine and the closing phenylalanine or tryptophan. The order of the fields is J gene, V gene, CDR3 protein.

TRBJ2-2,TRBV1,TSSQALAGGNTGELF
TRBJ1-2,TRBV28,AAGQNYGYT
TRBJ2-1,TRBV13,ASSPAGTPWSYNEQF
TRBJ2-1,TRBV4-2,ASSHPMGLAGTNEQF
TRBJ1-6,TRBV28,ASTPDRRPNNSPLH
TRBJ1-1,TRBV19,ASSHAGTSYEGTEAF
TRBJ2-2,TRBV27,ASSYAARGGELF
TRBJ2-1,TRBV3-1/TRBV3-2,ASSQNTGLAGDEQF
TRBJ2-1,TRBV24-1,ATSDLTGTSLGDEQF
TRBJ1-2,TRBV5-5,ASSSSTGTYYGYT
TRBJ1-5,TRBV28,ASIPRRMPRGGKSNQPQH
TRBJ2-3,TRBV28,ASSQTSGRRADTQY
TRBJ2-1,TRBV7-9,ASRSGSSYNEQF
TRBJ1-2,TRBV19,ASTWIGGADGYT
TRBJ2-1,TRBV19,ASSSRLAANEQF
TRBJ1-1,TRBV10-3,AISERPWAAEAF
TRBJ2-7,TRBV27,ASSLLGGQGSYEQY
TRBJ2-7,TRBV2,ASYGTLKEQY
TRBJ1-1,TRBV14,ASSQDSFGFQVTEAF
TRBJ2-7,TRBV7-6,ASSPGQGAGEQY
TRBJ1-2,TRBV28,ALGRPGNYGYT
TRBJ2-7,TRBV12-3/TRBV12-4,ASSLGSNYEQY
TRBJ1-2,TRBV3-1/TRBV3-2,ASSQGTGVDGYT
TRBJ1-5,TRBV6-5,ASSYRFDQPQH
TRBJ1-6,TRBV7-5,ARSLGGGARYNSPLH
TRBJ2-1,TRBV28,ASSLAGQKLWEQF
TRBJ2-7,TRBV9,ASSVASGPYEQY
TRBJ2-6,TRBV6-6,ASSPGTGLGLGANVLT
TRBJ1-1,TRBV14,ASSSRTGGAEAF
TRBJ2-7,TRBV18,ASSQGHQGDQY
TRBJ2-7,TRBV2,ASSEAGASYEQY
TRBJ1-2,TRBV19,ASSTTIQGGYT
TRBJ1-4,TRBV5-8,ASSPGSGVFEKLF
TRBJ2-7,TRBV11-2,ASSLITPWLSYEQY
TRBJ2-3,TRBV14,ASSQDSTLPTDTQY
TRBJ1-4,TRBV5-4,ASSPDRAGNEKLF
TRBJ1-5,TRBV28,ASSFGAGFKFQPQH
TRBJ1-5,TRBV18,ASSLGQERTNQPQH
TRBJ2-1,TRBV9,ASSPRTPSSSYNEQF
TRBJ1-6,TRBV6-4,ASKGQGDSPLH
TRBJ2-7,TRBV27,ASSRDREYEQY
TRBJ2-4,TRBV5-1,ASSLVGRGSPLAKNIQY
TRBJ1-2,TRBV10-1,ASSMGDGYGYT
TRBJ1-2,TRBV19,ASRPGLSRAGYT
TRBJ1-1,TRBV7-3,ASSLIQGEAF
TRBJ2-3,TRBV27,ASSLGGDTQY
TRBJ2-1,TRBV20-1,SASMGLGHNEQF
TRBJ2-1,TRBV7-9,ASSLGRGLAGLNNEQF
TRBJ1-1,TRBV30,AWGGGEAF
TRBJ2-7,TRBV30,AWELAGGGPYEQY
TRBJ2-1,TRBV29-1,SVGVAGLQNEQF
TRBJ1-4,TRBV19,ASSMEGSVREKLF